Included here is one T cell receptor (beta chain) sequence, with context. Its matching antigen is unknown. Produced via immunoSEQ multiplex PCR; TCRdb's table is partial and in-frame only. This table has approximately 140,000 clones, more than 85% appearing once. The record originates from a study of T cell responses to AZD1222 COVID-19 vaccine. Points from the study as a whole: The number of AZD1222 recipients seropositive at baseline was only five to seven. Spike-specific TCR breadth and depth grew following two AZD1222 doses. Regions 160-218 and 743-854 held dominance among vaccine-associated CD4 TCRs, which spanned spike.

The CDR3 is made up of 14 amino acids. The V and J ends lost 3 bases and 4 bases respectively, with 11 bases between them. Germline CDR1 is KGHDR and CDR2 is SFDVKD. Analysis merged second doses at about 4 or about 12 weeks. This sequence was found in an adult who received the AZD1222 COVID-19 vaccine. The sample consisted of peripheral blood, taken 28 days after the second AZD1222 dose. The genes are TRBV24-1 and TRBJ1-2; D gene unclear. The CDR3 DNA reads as TGTGCCACCAGTGATAGAGCCATGGGCTATGGCTACACCTTC. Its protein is CATSDRAMGYGYTF.